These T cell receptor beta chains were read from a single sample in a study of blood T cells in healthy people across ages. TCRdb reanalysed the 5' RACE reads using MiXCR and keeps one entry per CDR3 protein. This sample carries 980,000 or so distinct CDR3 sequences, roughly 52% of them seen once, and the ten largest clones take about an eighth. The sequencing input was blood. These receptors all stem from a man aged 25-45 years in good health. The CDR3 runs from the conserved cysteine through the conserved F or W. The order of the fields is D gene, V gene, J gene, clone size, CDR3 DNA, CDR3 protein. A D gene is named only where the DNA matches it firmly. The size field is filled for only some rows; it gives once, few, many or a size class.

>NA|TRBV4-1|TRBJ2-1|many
TGCGCCAGCAGCCGAGGCGGGCTAGTAACCAACAATGAGCAGTTCTTC
CASSRGGLVTNNEQFF
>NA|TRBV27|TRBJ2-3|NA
TGTGCCAGCATTATTATCCCAGGGGATAGCACAGATACGCAGTATTTT
CASIIIPGDSTDTQYF
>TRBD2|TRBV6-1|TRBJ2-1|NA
TGTGCCAGCAGACCACGGGGACTAGCGGGGGGTTACAATGAGCAGTTCTTC
CASRPRGLAGGYNEQFF
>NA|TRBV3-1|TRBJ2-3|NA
TGTGCCAGCAGCCCAAGAGGTTTCAGCCTCACAGATACGCAGTATTTT
CASSPRGFSLTDTQYF
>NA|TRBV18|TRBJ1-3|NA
TGTGCCAGCTCACCCGGGACAACCATGGGAGGAAACACCATATATTTT
CASSPGTTMGGNTIYF
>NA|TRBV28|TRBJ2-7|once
TGTGCCAGCAATGACCAGGGACTCTCCTACGAGCAGTACTTC
CASNDQGLSYEQYF
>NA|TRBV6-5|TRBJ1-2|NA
TGTGCCACGTATTCATACTATGGCTACACCTTC
CATYSYYGYTF
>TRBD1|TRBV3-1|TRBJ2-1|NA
TGTGCCAGCAGCCAAGATGTCGGGACAGGGGTAAGAGAGCAGTTCTTC
CASSQDVGTGVREQFF
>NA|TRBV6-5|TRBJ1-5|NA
TGTGCCAGCAGTGGTGGGGGCAATCAGCCCCAGCATTTT
CASSGGGNQPQHF
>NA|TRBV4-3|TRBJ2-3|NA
TGCGCCAGCAGCCAAGTCGAGGGCTTCAGGCGGTATTTT
CASSQVEGFRRYF
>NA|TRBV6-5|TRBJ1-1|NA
TGTGCCAGCACGCTATCACGGGGGGCTGAAGCTTTCTTT
CASTLSRGAEAFF
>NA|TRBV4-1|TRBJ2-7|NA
TGCGCCAGCAGCCAAGTAGTAGGAGCAGGACAGCCCGGCGAGCAGTACTTC
CASSQVVGAGQPGEQYF
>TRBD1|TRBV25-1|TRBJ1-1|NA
TGTGCCAGCAGTGAAACGGACAGGCTGAACACTGAAGCTTTCTTT
CASSETDRLNTEAFF
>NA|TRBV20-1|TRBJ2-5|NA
TGCAGTGCTAGGCGAGGGGGAGGGGAGACCCAGTACTTC
CSARRGGGETQYF
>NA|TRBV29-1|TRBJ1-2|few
TGCAGCGTCGCGGGAACAGACTATGGCTACACCTTC
CSVAGTDYGYTF
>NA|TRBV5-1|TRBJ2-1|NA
TGCGCCAGCAGCTTGGCCGCGGCCGGGGGAAATGAGCAGTTCTTC
CASSLAAAGGNEQFF
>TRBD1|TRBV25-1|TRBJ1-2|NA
TGTGCCAGCAGTGAAGTGGGACAGGGGGTTGGTGGCTACACCTTC
CASSEVGQGVGGYTF
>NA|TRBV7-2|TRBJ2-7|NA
TGTGCCAGCAGTACGACCCCAGGGGTAGTGTCCTACGAGCAGTACTTC
CASSTTPGVVSYEQYF
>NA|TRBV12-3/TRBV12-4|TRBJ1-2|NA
TGTGCCAGCAGACCCGGATGGGGGGCGGCTGGCTACACCTTC
CASRPGWGAAGYTF
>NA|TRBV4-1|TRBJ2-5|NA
TGCGCCAGTAGCCAAGATATAACGGCAGTGCAGTACTTC
CASSQDITAVQYF
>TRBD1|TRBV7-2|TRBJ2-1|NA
TGTGTCAGCAGCCTCCGGGACAGAGATACTTACAATGAGCAGTTCTTC
CVSSLRDRDTYNEQFF
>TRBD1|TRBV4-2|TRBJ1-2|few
TGTGCCAGCAGCTACATGGACAGGCAGGGAGTAGGCTACACCTTC
CASSYMDRQGVGYTF
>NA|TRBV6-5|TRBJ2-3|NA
TGTGCCAGCAGTTACTCTGGCGGACAAGCTACAGATACGCAGTATTTT
CASSYSGGQATDTQYF
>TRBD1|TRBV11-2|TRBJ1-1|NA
TGTGCCAGCAGTGCACCGACAGGGCACACTGAAGCTTTCTTT
CASSAPTGHTEAFF
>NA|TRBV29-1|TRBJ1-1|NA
TGCAGCGTTAATCCCGGGACTTCGAACACTGAAGCTTTCTTT
CSVNPGTSNTEAFF
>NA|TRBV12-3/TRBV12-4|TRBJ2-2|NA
TGTGCCAGCAGTCCCGGGACATACGCGAACACCGGGGAGCTGTTTTTT
CASSPGTYANTGELFF
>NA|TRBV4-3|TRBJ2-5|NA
TGCGCCAGCAGCCAAGTTCTGGGTCTAGAGACCCAGTACTTC
CASSQVLGLETQYF
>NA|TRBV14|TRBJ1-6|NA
TGTGCCAGCAGCCTATGGATAGACAGCAAAGTAAATTCACCCCTCCACTTT
CASSLWIDSKVNSPLHF
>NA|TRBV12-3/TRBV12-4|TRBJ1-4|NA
TGTGCCAGCAGTGCGCGCCTTGCAACTAATGAAAAACTGTTTTTT
CASSARLATNEKLFF
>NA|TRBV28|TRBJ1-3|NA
TGTGCCAGCAGTTTATTCACGAGAAAGGAAAACACCATATATTTT
CASSLFTRKENTIYF
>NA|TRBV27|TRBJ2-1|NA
TGTGCCAGCAGTTTTTCCCACTACAATGAGCAGTTCTTC
CASSFSHYNEQFF
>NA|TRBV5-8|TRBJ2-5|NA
TGTGCCAGCAGCTTGAGGGAGGAATGGGGGACCCAGTACTTC
CASSLREEWGTQYF
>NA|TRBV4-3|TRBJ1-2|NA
TGCGCCAGCAGCCAAGATTCGTCAGGACACAACTATGGCTACACCTTC
CASSQDSSGHNYGYTF
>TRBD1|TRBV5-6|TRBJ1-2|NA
TGTGCCAGCAGCTGGGGGACAGCAAACTATGGCTACACCTTC
CASSWGTANYGYTF
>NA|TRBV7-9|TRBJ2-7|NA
TGTGCCAGCAGCTTTAGCGTGGGCGAGCAGTACTTC
CASSFSVGEQYF
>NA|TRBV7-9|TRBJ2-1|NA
TGTGCCAGCATCAAAAACGGGGGCTCCTACAATGAGCAGTTCTTC
CASIKNGGSYNEQFF
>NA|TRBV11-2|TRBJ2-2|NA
TGTGCCAGCGGGGATCGGGGGCGAGGCGGGGAGCTGTTTTTT
CASGDRGRGGELFF
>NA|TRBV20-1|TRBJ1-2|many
TGCAGTGCTAGGGGGAACAACTATGGCTACACCTTC
CSARGNNYGYTF
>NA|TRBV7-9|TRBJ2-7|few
TGTGCCTCAACGGAGGGTGCCTACGAGCAGTACTTC
CASTEGAYEQYF
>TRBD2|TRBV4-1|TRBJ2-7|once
TGCGCCAGCAGCCAAGTAGCGGGGGGGGACTACAATGAGCAGTACTTC
CASSQVAGGDYNEQYF
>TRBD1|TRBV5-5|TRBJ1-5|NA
TGTGCCAGCAGCTTGGGGACAGGGGATCATAGCAATCAGCCCCAGCATTTT
CASSLGTGDHSNQPQHF
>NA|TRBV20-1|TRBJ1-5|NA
TGCAGTGCTAGAGGTCGGATTCTCAATCAGCCCCAGCATTTT
CSARGRILNQPQHF
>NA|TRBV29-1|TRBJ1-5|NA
TGCAGCGCGACGCAGGGTAGGGGACAGCCCCAGCATTTT
CSATQGRGQPQHF
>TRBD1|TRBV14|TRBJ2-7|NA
TGTGCCAGCAGCTACGACAGGGGGGGATACGAGCAGTACTTC
CASSYDRGGYEQYF
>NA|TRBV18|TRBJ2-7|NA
TGTGCCAGCTCACCATCAACAGCTCTGAGGGAGCAGTACTTC
CASSPSTALREQYF